This TCR beta chain is from a study of T cell responses to AZD1222 COVID-19 vaccine. Study-wide results and caveats: Spike-specific TCR breadth and depth rose after two AZD1222 doses. Unmutated variant regions are reportedly targeted by nearly half of spike-specific TCRs. Spike-wide coverage was observed for vaccine-associated CD4 TCRs, with dominant responses at 160-218 and 743-854.

TCRdb's table, derived via immunoSEQ multiplex PCR, lists solely in-frame clones and lacks some. The sample records roughly 140,000 clones, more than 70% being singletons. In germline, CDR1 is MNHEY, CDR2 SVGEGT. There are 13 residues in the CDR3. V lost 4 bases, J lost 5 bases, and 10 bases lay in between. As regards this clone: Its antigen is unknown.

The receptor was derived from an adult in good health. This chain joins TRBV6-2 or TRBV6-3 and TRBJ2-3, with D unresolved. Source: peripheral blood, taken on day 0 of MenACWY control vaccination. CDR3 DNA sequence: TGTGCCAGCAGTTGGTTCATCGGAGATACGCAGTATTTT. It encodes CASSWFIGDTQYF.